This entry lists 18 T cell receptor beta chains sequenced from one sample in a study of shared clonotypes between healthy human individuals. Clones were read by immunoSEQ multiplex PCR, and TCRdb kept only the in-frame ones, dropping some. The data show millions of clones, with about 95% seen just once and approximately 1.2% held by the top ten. CD45RO-negative, CCR7-selected cells formed the naive CD8 fraction, which excluded terminally differentiated effector memory CD45RA+ cells. The material sequenced was naive CD8+ T cells sorted from blood. The source is a man aged 18 to 30 in good health.

This chain connects TRBV28 to TRBJ2-7, with 8 bases lining up with TRBD1. Trimming at V came to 6 bases and at J to 2 bases, leaving 9 bases not matched to a gene. The CDR3 sequence is 15 residues long. CDR1 and CDR2 (germline): MDHEN, SYDVKM. CDR3 coding DNA: TGTGCCAGCAGCCCTGACAGGGGACCCCCCTACGAGCAGTACTTC. This codes for CASSPDRGPPYEQYF. The full variable domain, completed using reference TRBV28 and TRBJ2-7, is DVKVTQSSRYLVKRTGEKVFLECVQDMDHENMFWYRQDPGLGLRLIYFSYDVKMKEKGDIPEGYSVSREKKERFSLILESASTNQTSMYLCASSPDRGPPYEQYFGPGTRLTVT.

V is TRBV20-1 and J is TRBJ2-5, with 7 bases identical to TRBD2. The CDR3 covers 11 residues. Germline V gene sequence: CDR1 DFQATT, CDR2 SNEGSKA (reference sequence). The CDR3 DNA sequence: TGCAGGGGCGGGAGTCGAGAGACCCAGTACTTC. Translation gives CRGGSRETQYF.

This clone was picked up one time. This sequence joins TRBV6-1 and TRBJ2-3, with 7 nucleotides matching TRBD2. V was clipped by 4 bases and J by 0 bases; unmatched bases: 7. The CDR3 totals 16 residues. Per germline, CDR1 MNHNS and CDR2 SASEGT. CDR3 residues: CASSGKRGTSTDTQYF. CDR3 sequence (DNA): TGTGCCAGCAGTGGGAAGCGGGGTACTAGCACAGATACGCAGTATTTT.

This chain connects TRBV27 to TRBJ2-5, with D uncertain. The CDR3 is 12 residues long. CDR1 MNHEY and CDR2 SMNVEV come from the germline V gene (reference sequence). V was shortened by 2 bases and J by 2 bases, with 3 bases between the two germline ends. In nucleotides, the CDR3 is TGTGCCAGCAGTTTAAGGCAAGAGACCCAGTACTTC. Protein: CASSLRQETQYF.

As concerns this clone: This specimen includes other DNA sequences encoding the same CDR3. The rearrangement uses TRBV5-4 and TRBJ1-2; 8 bases match TRBD1. After removal of 0 bases from V and 5 bases from J, the junction contained 0 bases not matched to a gene. Germline values: CDR1 SGHNT, CDR2 YYREEE (reference sequence). The CDR3 runs 13 residues. The CDR3 sequence is CASSLDRGYGYTF. The CDR3 DNA reads as TGTGCCAGCAGCTTGGACAGGGGGTATGGCTACACCTTC.

CDR3 residues: CASSPKGGPSTDTQYF. The CDR3 DNA follows: TGCGCCAGCAGCCCAAAAGGGGGGCCCAGCACAGATACGCAGTATTTT. V gene TRBV4-1 combines with J gene TRBJ2-3; D may match TRBD1 or TRBD2 (6 bases each). The CDR3 loop spans 16 amino acids. V was shortened by 4 bases and J by 0 bases, with 14 bases between the two germline ends. Per germline, CDR1 MGHRA and CDR2 YSYEKL.

J is TRBJ2-2 and V is TRBV28, with 9 bases aligning to TRBD1. The junction had 0 bases not matched to a gene; V was cut back by 4 bases and J by 0 bases. Germline V CDR1 and CDR2: MDHEN, SYDVKM. This CDR3 contains 15 residues. The CDR3 protein is CASSYRGPNTGELFF. As DNA, the CDR3 is TGTGCCAGCAGTTACAGGGGGCCGAACACCGGGGAGCTGTTTTTT.

This clone was observed a single time. The chain uses TRBV7-9 and TRBJ2-3; 11 bases line up with TRBD1. With 8 bases clipped from V and 4 bases from J, the junction kept 11 bases outside the gene matches. CDR3 size: 16 residues. CDR1 and CDR2 from the germline V gene are SEHNR and FQNEAQ (reference sequence). For the CDR3, the DNA is TGTGCCAGCCCTTTAGACCCGGGACAGGGGGCAGATACGCAGTATTTT. Amino acid sequence: CASPLDPGQGADTQYF.

This chain links TRBV6-1 with TRBJ1-2; D ambiguous. This CDR3 has 15 amino acids. From germline, CDR1 is MNHNS and CDR2 SASEGT. The germline V and J ends were trimmed by 2 bases and 2 bases, with 12 bases remaining between them. This CDR3 reads CASSEWPQSNYGYTF. CDR3 nucleotides: TGTGCCAGCAGTGAATGGCCGCAATCCAACTATGGCTACACCTTC.

The J gene is TRBJ1-4, the V gene TRBV30; D ambiguous. The length of the CDR3 is 15 residues. Germline CDR1 is GTSNPN and CDR2 is SVGIG (reference sequence). V shed 2 bases and J shed 7 bases, with 17 bases lying between them. The CDR3 loop reads CAWSTAAGRAEKLFF. In DNA form, the CDR3 reads TGTGCCTGGAGTACCGCGGCAGGCCGGGCTGAAAAACTGTTTTTT.

DNA of the CDR3: TGTGCCAGCAGCTTAGGGGCCGGAGTTGCGGGGGCCGCCTACGAGCAGTACTTC. As protein: CASSLGAGVAGAAYEQYF. The chain couples TRBV11-2 to TRBJ2-7; D is possibly TRBD2 (7 bases). V lost 1 base to trimming and J lost 2 bases, with 21 bases between them. CDR3 size: 18 residues. Germline CDR1 and CDR2: SGHAT and FQNNGV.

The chain combines TRBV7-9 with TRBJ2-3, with D possibly being TRBD2 (6 bases). Germline V gene lookup returns CDR1 SEHNR and CDR2 FQNEAQ (reference sequence). Trimming took 5 bases from V and 5 from J, leaving 26 bases between them. The CDR3 runs to 18 residues. The CDR3 loop reads CASSPNTLYGSVEDTQYF. In DNA, the CDR3 is TGTGCCAGCAGCCCTAACACCCTATACGGGAGCGTAGAAGATACGCAGTATTTT. The variable domain in full, completed from reference TRBV7-9 and TRBJ2-3, reads DTGVSQNPRHKITKRGQNVTFRCDPISEHNRLYWYRQTLGQGPEFLTYFQNEAQLEKSRLLSDRFSAERPKGSFSTLEIQRTEQGDSAMYLCASSPNTLYGSVEDTQYFGPGTRLTVL.

V gene TRBV27 combines with J gene TRBJ2-7; the match to TRBD2 covers 11 bases. In germline, CDR1 is MNHEY, CDR2 SMNVEV (reference sequence). The CDR3 contains 15 residues. J gave up 5 bases and V 2 bases, and 5 bases lay outside the gene matches. The CDR3 loop is CASSLVAGGVDEQYF. The CDR3 DNA reads TGTGCCAGCAGTTTAGTAGCGGGGGGGGTCGACGAGCAGTACTTC.

The V and J genes are TRBV6-1 and TRBJ2-2; D ambiguous. Trimming took off 0 bases at V and 6 bases at J, with 8 bases between the two ends. Germline V lookup: CDR1 MNHNS, CDR2 SASEGT. The CDR3 is 14 amino acids. The CDR3 DNA is TGTGCCAGCAGTGAAGCTCCGGGCCCCGGGGAGCTGTTTTTT. Its translation is CASSEAPGPGELFF.

The genes are TRBV2 and TRBJ1-3; unclear D gene. There are 14 residues in the CDR3. Germline V gene lookup returns CDR1 SNHLY and CDR2 FYNNEI. Between the trimmed V and J ends, which lost 7 bases and 0 bases, there was a span of 10 bases. This CDR3 reads CASTLTNSGNTIYF. The CDR3 region has the DNA TGTGCCAGCACCCTGACAAACTCTGGAAACACCATATATTTT.

The chain uses TRBV5-4 and TRBJ2-3; 7 positions agree with TRBD2. Germline CDR1 and CDR2: SGHNT and YYREEE (reference sequence). This CDR3 comprises 16 residues. V dropped 4 bases and J dropped 5; count of bases not matched to a gene: 13. CDR3 region: CASSPWGGRVIDTQYF. In DNA form, the CDR3 reads TGTGCCAGCAGCCCCTGGGGGGGGAGGGTGATAGATACGCAGTATTTT.

V is TRBV2 and J is TRBJ1-3; D unclear. CDR1 is SNHLY, CDR2 FYNNEI, per germline. The V and J ends lost 4 bases and 0 bases respectively, with 10 bases between them. The length of the CDR3 is 15 residues. The DNA of the CDR3 is TGTGCCAGCAGTGGGACCGATCGCTCTGGAAACACCATATATTTT. Translation gives CASSGTDRSGNTIYF.

V and J are TRBV19 and TRBJ1-2; 7 bases are shared with TRBD1. The length of the CDR3 is 15 residues. The germline V gene encodes CDR1 LNHDA and CDR2 SQIVND (reference sequence). V dropped 8 bases and J dropped 4; count of bases not matched to a gene: 13. The CDR3: CASESGRQGAYGYTF. CDR3 bases: TGTGCCAGTGAAAGCGGGAGACAGGGTGCCTATGGCTACACCTTC.